The rows below give T cell receptor beta chains drawn from one sample of a study of T cells in Graves' hyperthyroidism and ophthalmopathy. TCRdb passed the multiplex PCR reads through MiXCR, listing each CDR3 protein once. The table lists around 180,000 distinct CDR3 sequences, 15% to 20% of them singletons, with approximately 28% in the top ten. The sample comprised blood. The receptors come from a woman aged 50 to 60 with Graves' hyperthyroidism. The CDR3 runs from the conserved cysteine through the conserved F or W. The D gene is left open where the match is weak. Clone sizes are given selectively: once, few, many, or a class where the clone is expanded.

>TRBD1|TRBV18|TRBJ2-3|once
CASSPPTTGSTDTQYF
TGTGCCAGCTCACCACCGACGACAGGGAGCACAGATACGCAGTATTTT
>TRBD1|TRBV5-1|TRBJ2-2|few
CASQTGGPGELFF
TGCGCCAGCCAGACAGGGGGTCCCGGGGAGCTGTTTTTT
>TRBD1|TRBV30|TRBJ1-1|.
CAWAGQGNTEAFF
TGTGCCTGGGCTGGACAGGGGAACACTGAAGCTTTCTTT
>TRBD1|TRBV4-3|TRBJ1-3|.
CASSQDPAGGGGNTIYF
TGCGCCAGCAGCCAAGACCCGGCAGGGGGTGGCGGAAACACCATATATTTT
>.|TRBV12-3/TRBV12-4|TRBJ2-1|many
CASSRDFSYNEQFF
TGTGCCAGCAGCCGGGACTTCTCCTACAATGAGCAGTTCTTC
>TRBD1|TRBV19|TRBJ2-7|.
CASSSGTGGLYEQYF
TGTGCCAGTTCTTCCGGGACAGGGGGCCTATACGAGCAGTACTTC
>TRBD1|TRBV7-9|TRBJ1-5|.
CASSSDRNQPQHF
TGTGCCAGCAGTTCGGACAGGAATCAGCCCCAGCATTTT
>.|TRBV5-8|TRBJ1-5|.
CASSPIGGPRSRNQPQHF
TGTGCCAGCAGCCCTATCGGGGGGCCGCGGAGCCGCAATCAGCCCCAGCATTTT
>.|TRBV6-9|TRBJ1-6|.
CASSLSSSYNLPLHF
TGTGCCAGCAGTTTATCCAGCTCCTATAATTTACCCCTCCACTTT
>.|TRBV20-1|TRBJ2-7|few
CSAILRAGLYEQYF
TGCAGTGCGATTTTAAGAGCAGGGTTATACGAGCAGTACTTC
>.|TRBV5-5|TRBJ2-7|few
CASSLVRVPYEQYF
TGTGCCAGCAGCTTGGTCAGGGTACCCTACGAGCAGTACTTC
>.|TRBV7-8|TRBJ1-3|many
CASSLDGGQGNTIYF
TGTGCCAGCAGCTTAGATGGGGGCCAAGGAAACACCATATATTTT
>.|TRBV7-3|TRBJ2-1|many
CASSLRGQSDEQFF
TGTGCCAGCAGCTTAAGGGGGCAAAGCGATGAGCAGTTCTTC
>.|TRBV6-2/TRBV6-3|TRBJ2-7|many
CASSYPPGGVHEQYF
TGTGCCAGCAGTTACCCCCCAGGCGGGGTCCACGAGCAGTACTTC
>TRBD1|TRBV20-1|TRBJ1-6|.
CSARRDSNNSPLHF
TGCAGTGCTAGGCGGGACAGTAATAATTCACCCCTCCACTTT
>.|TRBV27|TRBJ1-2|many
CASSREQGRSGYGYTF
TGTGCCAGCAGCCGGGAACAGGGAAGGTCGGGCTATGGCTACACCTTC
>TRBD2|TRBV7-3|TRBJ2-7|.
CASSLGLAGVLKYEQYF
TGTGCCAGCAGCTTGGGACTAGCGGGGGTCCTAAAATACGAGCAGTACTTC
>.|TRBV20-1|TRBJ2-5|.
CSARDLAETQYF
TGCAGTGCTAGAGATCTAGCGGAGACCCAGTACTTC
>.|TRBV24-1|TRBJ2-1|many
CATSDINFDGGQFF
TGTGCCACCAGTGATATAAACTTCGACGGGGGGCAGTTCTTC
>TRBD2|TRBV7-2|TRBJ2-1|many
CASSSSGGAYNEQFF
TGTGCCAGCAGCTCTAGCGGGGGGGCATACAATGAGCAGTTCTTC
>TRBD2|TRBV5-1|TRBJ2-5|many
CASSKGTTQETQYF
TGCGCCAGCAGCAAAGGGACTACTCAAGAGACCCAGTACTTC
>.|TRBV7-8|TRBJ2-7|.
CASTTGIDEQYF
TGTGCCAGCACCACAGGGATCGACGAGCAGTACTTC
>.|TRBV6-1|TRBJ2-1|many
CASSEENGARSYNEQFF
TGTGCCAGCAGTGAAGAAAACGGGGCACGATCCTACAATGAGCAGTTCTTC
>.|TRBV6-5|TRBJ1-2|.
CASSSRTDFYGYTF
TGTGCCAGCAGTTCCCGGACAGATTTCTATGGCTACACCTTC
>.|TRBV15|TRBJ2-2|.
CATSRHSTGELFF
TGTGCCACCAGCAGACATTCGACCGGGGAGCTGTTTTTT
>.|TRBV6-5|TRBJ1-1|many
CASSYRERGTEAFF
TGTGCCAGCAGTTACAGGGAGAGAGGGACTGAAGCTTTCTTT
>.|TRBV7-9|TRBJ2-5|many
CASSPPDRKEETQYF
TGTGCCAGCAGTCCTCCCGACAGGAAAGAGGAGACCCAGTACTTC
>TRBD1|TRBV19|TRBJ2-5|many
CASSTRGIQETQYF
TGTGCCAGTAGTACCAGGGGGATCCAAGAGACCCAGTACTTC
>TRBD1|TRBV20-1|TRBJ1-2|.
CSARGGFGTGYYGYTF
TGCAGTGCTAGAGGGGGTTTCGGGACAGGCTACTATGGCTACACCTTC
>.|TRBV19|TRBJ1-5|many
CASSMASGDSNQPQHF
TGTGCCAGTAGTATGGCATCGGGGGATAGCAATCAGCCCCAGCATTTT
>TRBD1|TRBV20-1|TRBJ2-3|.
CSAQRQGASDTQYF
TGCAGTGCTCAGAGACAGGGGGCCTCAGATACGCAGTATTTT
>TRBD1|TRBV4-2|TRBJ1-2|few
CASSLDRGTNYGYTF
TGTGCCAGCAGTCTGGACAGGGGGACTAACTATGGCTACACCTTC
>.|TRBV3-1|TRBJ2-7|many
CASSRDLNEQYF
TGTGCCAGCAGCCGGGACCTCAACGAGCAGTACTTC
>.|TRBV5-5|TRBJ1-2|many
CASSSQQGLDGYTF
TGTGCCAGCAGCTCACAACAGGGCTTGGATGGCTACACCTTC
>.|TRBV11-2|TRBJ2-2|many
CASSATGSLVKLFF
TGTGCCAGCAGCGCTACAGGGTCATTGGTTAAGCTGTTTTTT
>TRBD2|TRBV5-6|TRBJ2-3|.
CASSLRFLAGEDTQYF
TGTGCCAGCAGCTTGAGATTCTTAGCGGGGGAAGATACGCAGTATTTT
>.|TRBV16|TRBJ2-1|many
CASSQIRQVGYNEQFF
TGTGCCAGCAGCCAAATCAGACAGGTCGGATACAATGAGCAGTTCTTC
>TRBD2|TRBV2|TRBJ2-5|many
CASSRLAGGFQETQYF
TGTGCCAGCAGCCGCCTAGCGGGGGGGTTCCAAGAGACCCAGTACTTC
>.|TRBV13|TRBJ1-4|many
CASSAQGINEKLFF
TGTGCCAGCAGCGCTCAGGGGATTAATGAAAAACTGTTTTTT
>.|TRBV5-4|TRBJ2-2|few
CASSSIPRLTQANTGELFF
TGTGCCAGCAGCTCGATCCCACGTCTAACCCAGGCGAACACCGGGGAGCTGTTTTTT
>TRBD2|TRBV5-1|TRBJ2-7|many
CASSLPRGSSYEQYF
TGCGCCAGCAGCTTGCCGCGGGGGAGCTCCTACGAGCAGTACTTC